This is a list of T cell receptor beta chains from one sample in a study of beta chain features in type 1 diabetes. Some clones are missing from TCRdb's copy, which holds only in-frame ones; the method was immunoSEQ multiplex PCR. This table holds 850,000 to 900,000 clones, under 20% found once. The material sequenced was naive CD4+ T cells from blood. The source of these receptors is a woman aged 18-29 years in good health. Both conserved end residues are part of each CDR3. The D gene is left open where the match is weak. Clone size is shown for a subset of rows, as once, few, many or a class of expanded clone.

TRBJ2-7	TRBV4-2	few	15	.	TGTGCCAGCAGCCAAGATTGGCAGAGCTCCTACGAGCAGTACTTC	CASSQDWQSSYEQYF
TRBJ2-1	TRBV29-1	.	15	TRBD2	TGCAGCGTAGAAGGGCTAGCGGTATTGGTCGATGAGCAGTTCTTC	CSVEGLAVLVDEQFF
TRBJ2-5	TRBV29-1	.	14	TRBD1	TGCAGCGTCGAAAAAGGCACAGGGGTCGAGACCCAGTACTTC	CSVEKGTGVETQYF
TRBJ2-1	TRBV9	.	15	TRBD2	TGTGCCAGCAGCGCCGTAGCGGGAGGGCACAATGAGCAGTTCTTC	CASSAVAGGHNEQFF
TRBJ2-3	TRBV5-4	.	16	.	TGTGCCAGCAGCTCCCTAGCGATGGGGGGTACAGATACGCAGTATTTT	CASSSLAMGGTDTQYF
TRBJ2-3	TRBV7-2	.	16	.	TGTGCCAGCAGCTTAGCTCAGACCACTAGCACAGATACGCAGTATTTT	CASSLAQTTSTDTQYF
TRBJ2-7	TRBV27	.	15	.	TGTGCCAGCAGTTTTGGGGCCCTGGGCTCCTACGAGCAGTACTTC	CASSFGALGSYEQYF
TRBJ1-2	TRBV20-1	few	11	.	TGCAGTGCTACAGACAGTTATGGCTACACCTTC	CSATDSYGYTF
TRBJ1-2	TRBV6-6	.	14	TRBD1	TGTGCCAGCAGTTACGGGACAGGGAGGTATGGCTACACCTTC	CASSYGTGRYGYTF
TRBJ2-5	TRBV6-5	.	13	.	TGTGCCAGCAGGCGACGGATCGAGGGGACCCAGTACTTC	CASRRRIEGTQYF
TRBJ2-2	TRBV13	.	17	.	TGTGCCAGCAGCACCGAAGGGGCGGGCAGTTTCACCGGGGAGCTGTTTTTT	CASSTEGAGSFTGELFF
TRBJ2-1	TRBV7-8	.	12	.	TGCGCCAGCAGCCATCCCCTGGGTGAGCAGTTCTTC	CASSHPLGEQFF
TRBJ2-2	TRBV13	.	14	.	TGTGCCAGCAGCTTATGGCCTAGCACCGGGGAGCTGTTTTTT	CASSLWPSTGELFF
TRBJ2-1	TRBV18	.	16	TRBD1	TGTGCCAGCTCACCACCGGGGACAGGGGATTACAATGAGCAGTTCTTC	CASSPPGTGDYNEQFF
TRBJ2-3	TRBV19	few	15	TRBD2	TGTGCCAGCACCAGTTTGGGGGGGAGCACAGATACGCAGTATTTT	CASTSLGGSTDTQYF
TRBJ1-3	TRBV7-9	.	15	.	TGTGCCAGCAGCTGGTACAGGGAAGCTGGAAACACCATATATTTT	CASSWYREAGNTIYF
TRBJ1-1	TRBV19	.	13	.	TGTGCCACTGCCCAGCGGGTCAACACTGAAGCTTTCTTT	CATAQRVNTEAFF
TRBJ2-7	TRBV5-1	few	16	TRBD2	TGCGCCAGCAGCAAGTTCGAAGCGGGGGCCGGGCACGAGCAGTACTTC	CASSKFEAGAGHEQYF
TRBJ2-3	TRBV11-1	few	16	.	TGTGCCAGCAGCATTGACCCTAACCCCAGCACAGATACGCAGTATTTT	CASSIDPNPSTDTQYF
TRBJ2-7	TRBV4-3	.	15	TRBD2	TGCGCCAGCAGCCAAGTCACGGGAGGGGCCTACGAGCAGTACTTC	CASSQVTGGAYEQYF